One and the same sample provided the 17 T cell receptor beta chains below, sequenced in a study of shared clonotypes between healthy human individuals (dated by TCRdb to about 2020). Library preparation employed the immunoSEQ multiplex PCR assay. The clones in this table, taken by TCRdb from immuneACCESS, are in-frame only. Not every clone is retained; where verified, under half of the shortfall comes from an unresolved V gene, and the cause of the rest is unknown. The sample table contains about 1 million clones; only one count was recorded for approximately 70% of them. The ten largest clones represent approximately 1.5% of the sample. The sample taken for sequencing was memory CD4+ T cells sorted from blood. In light of the paper, this sample's cell subset or site label describes: CD45RA-negative fraction. These TCRs come from a man aged 18 to 30 in good health.

CDR3 nucleotides: TGTGCCAGTAGTATTCACACCACAGATACGCAGTATTTT. Protein sequence: CASSIHTTDTQYF. The chain combines TRBV19 with TRBJ2-3; D gene ambiguous. Per germline, CDR1 LNHDA and CDR2 SQIVND (reference sequence). The CDR3 spans 13 residues. Deletions cut 3 bases from V and 2 bases from J, with 6 bases between.

The V gene is TRBV14, the J gene TRBJ2-7, with D perhaps TRBD2 (6 bases). The CDR3 runs 13 residues. Germline V lookup: CDR1 SGHDN, CDR2 FVKESK. V was cut by 5 bases and J by 6 bases, with 14 bases left in between. DNA for the CDR3: TGTGCCAGCAGCGCTGGAGGGCGGGGCGAGCAGTACTTC. It translates to CASSAGGRGEQYF. Complete variable domain (other parts from reference TRBV14 and TRBJ2-7): EAGVTQFPSHSVIEKGQTVTLRCDPISGHDNLYWYRRVMGKEIKFLLHFVKESKQDESGMPNNRFLAERTGGTYSTLKVQPAELEDSGVYFCASSAGGRGEQYFGPGTRLTVT.

The rearrangement links TRBV5-1 to TRBJ2-3; TRBD2 aligns across 10 bases. CDR1 and CDR2 from the germline V gene are SGHRS and YFSETQ. This CDR3 region has 13 residues. Trimming removed 4 bases from V and 6 bases from J; junction bases left unmatched: 2. The CDR3 nucleotides read TGCGCCAGCAGCATTAGCGGGAGGGATACGCAGTATTTT. Protein product: CASSISGRDTQYF.

Details on this clone: A clone one base away is much larger, so this may be a read error. This rearrangement joins TRBV5-4 to TRBJ2-5; 15 nucleotides align to TRBD2. The CDR3 extends over 20 amino acids. From germline, CDR1 is SGHNT and CDR2 YYREEE (reference sequence). After removal of 4 bases from V and 5 bases from J, the junction contained 18 bases not matched to a gene. As DNA, the CDR3 is TGTGCCAGCAGCCACGGGGGGGGACTAGCGGGGGGACGGGATACGGAGACCCAGTACTTC. This translates into CASSHGGGLAGGRDTETQYF.

The rearrangement joins TRBV27 to TRBJ2-2; 8 bases are shared with TRBD2. CDR1 and CDR2 from the germline V gene are MNHEY and SMNVEV (reference sequence). This CDR3 spans 15 amino acids. V was clipped by 1 base and J by 9 bases; unmatched bases: 7. The CDR3 DNA reads as TGTGCCAGCAGTTTATACCGGGGGGGCCTTCGGGAGCTGTTTTTT. This sequence encodes CASSLYRGGLRELFF.

CDR3 bases: TGTGCCAGTACCCCCCCCGATTATAGCAATCAGCCCCAGCATTTT. Amino acid sequence: CASTPPDYSNQPQHF. The chain combines TRBV19 with TRBJ1-5; D not certain. V was shortened by 7 bases and J by 0 bases, with 13 bases between the two germline ends. Germline CDR1 reads LNHDA; CDR2 reads SQIVND (reference sequence). This CDR3 is 15 amino acids long.

V and J are TRBV11-2 and TRBJ1-1; tentative D call: TRBD1 (5 bases). The germline gives CDR1 SGHAT, CDR2 FQNNGV. CDR3 length: 18 amino acids. V lost 5 bases and J lost 3, with 25 bases in between. The CDR3 sequence is CASSPQELIGTVDTEAFF. The CDR3 nucleotides are TGTGCCAGCAGCCCTCAGGAATTAATTGGGACCGTCGACACTGAAGCTTTCTTT. The full variable domain, its missing parts supplied by reference TRBV11-2 and TRBJ1-1, is EAGVAQSPRYKIIEKRQSVAFWCNPISGHATLYWYQQILGQGPKLLIQFQNNGVVDDSQLPKDRFSAERLKGVDSTLKIQPAKLEDSAVYLCASSPQELIGTVDTEAFFGQGTRLTVV.

The chain carries TRBV7-2 and TRBJ1-1; the match to TRBD1 covers 7 bases. Germline CDR1 is SGHTA and CDR2 is FQGNSA. This CDR3 is built from 15 residues. J was trimmed by 0 bases and V by 8 bases; bases with no gene match: 9. CDR3 loop: CASGHRQGVNTEAFF. In DNA, the CDR3 is TGTGCCAGCGGACACAGACAGGGAGTGAACACTGAAGCTTTCTTT.

This clone was seen just once. This rearrangement joins TRBV14 to TRBJ1-6; no clear D gene. Per germline, CDR1 SGHDN and CDR2 FVKESK. The CDR3 has 15 amino acids. Trimming left V 3 bases short and J 9 bases short, with 15 bases between. The CDR3: CASSQEYGFGSPLHF. DNA for the CDR3: TGTGCCAGCAGCCAGGAGTACGGGTTTGGTTCACCCCTCCACTTT.

The chain recombines TRBV28 with TRBJ2-1; 14 nucleotides match TRBD2. The germline CDR1 and CDR2 sequences are MDHEN and SYDVKM. V was clipped by 6 bases and J by 7 bases; unmatched bases: 8. The CDR3 consists of 16 residues. The chain's CDR3 is CASSYPGLAGGNEQFF. In DNA, the CDR3 is TGTGCCAGCAGCTATCCCGGACTAGCGGGGGGTAATGAGCAGTTCTTC.

The chain joins TRBV15 to TRBJ2-3; 8 nucleotides agree with TRBD1. CDR3 length: 16 amino acids. Germline CDR1 LNHNV, CDR2 YYDKDF (reference sequence). The J segment lost 1 base and the V segment lost 5 bases, leaving 8 bases of the junction unmatched. The CDR3 DNA sequence: TGTGCCACCAGCGGAGGACAGGGTTTCCGCACAGATACGCAGTATTTT. Its protein product is CATSGGQGFRTDTQYF. Supplemented by reference TRBV15 and TRBJ2-3, the full variable domain reads DAMVIQNPRYQVTQFGKPVTLSCSQTLNHNVMYWYQQKSSQAPKLLFHYYDKDFNNEADTPDNFQSRRPNTSFCFLDIRSPGLGDTAMYLCATSGGQGFRTDTQYFGPGTRLTVL.

This clone appeared once. The V call is TRBV5-1, the J call TRBJ2-1; D is unclear. Germline V lookup: CDR1 SGHRS, CDR2 YFSETQ. The CDR3 is 12 residues long. The V end lost 2 bases, the J end lost 6 bases, and 6 bases lay between the germline ends. The CDR3 DNA follows: TGCGCCAGCAGCTTAGCAACCAATGAGCAGTTCTTC. It is translated as CASSLATNEQFF.

The chain employs TRBV28 and TRBJ1-5; a possible D gene is TRBD1 (5 bases). This CDR3 region has 15 residues. V dropped 7 bases and J dropped 2 bases, with 15 bases sitting between them. Per the germline V gene, CDR1 is MDHEN and CDR2 is SYDVKM. The CDR3 bases are TGTGCCAGCACGTCGGTCAGCAGGGGCAATCAGCCCCAGCATTTT. It is translated as CASTSVSRGNQPQHF.

The chain employs TRBV18 and TRBJ1-5; D remains unclear. Germline-derived CDR1 and CDR2 are KGHSH and LQKENI. This CDR3 is 15 amino acids long. V gave up 1 base and J gave up 0 bases, with 7 bases separating them. The chain's CDR3 is CASSPQQNSNQPQHF. For the CDR3, the DNA is TGTGCCAGCTCACCACAGCAAAATAGCAATCAGCCCCAGCATTTT. The full variable domain, with the rest looked up from reference TRBV18 and TRBJ1-5, is NAGVMQNPRHLVRRRGQEARLRCSPMKGHSHVYWYRQLPEEGLKFMVYLQKENIIDESGMPKERFSAEFPKEGPSILRIQQVVRGDSAAYFCASSPQQNSNQPQHFGDGTRLSIL.

The chain recombines TRBV4-3 with TRBJ2-2; possibly TRBD1 for D (5 bases). The CDR3 is made up of 16 amino acids. Germline CDR1 is LGHNA and CDR2 is YSLEER. The V and J ends lost 5 bases and 1 base respectively, with 14 bases between them. The CDR3 loop is CASSSQVSLNTGELFF. The DNA for the CDR3 is TGCGCCAGCAGCTCACAGGTTTCCCTGAACACCGGGGAGCTGTTTTTT.

V usage is TRBV14 and J usage is TRBJ1-2; TRBD1 might be the D (6 bases). Germline V gene lookup returns CDR1 SGHDN and CDR2 FVKESK. Trimming pared 0 bases from V and 6 bases from J, leaving 14 bases between. There are 15 residues in the CDR3. The CDR3 sequence is CASSQDVRGLDGYTF. The DNA of the CDR3 is TGTGCCAGCAGCCAAGACGTACGGGGGCTTGATGGCTACACCTTC.

V and J are TRBV4-2 and TRBJ1-2, with a possible D match to TRBD1 (5 bases). This CDR3 has 16 amino acids. Per the germline V gene, CDR1 is LGHNA and CDR2 is YNFKEQ. Trimming removed 4 bases from V and 4 bases from J, with 19 bases in between. The CDR3 sequence: CASSPEWGSLLYGYTF. The CDR3 nucleotides read TGTGCCAGCAGCCCAGAATGGGGGTCCCTTCTCTATGGCTACACCTTC.